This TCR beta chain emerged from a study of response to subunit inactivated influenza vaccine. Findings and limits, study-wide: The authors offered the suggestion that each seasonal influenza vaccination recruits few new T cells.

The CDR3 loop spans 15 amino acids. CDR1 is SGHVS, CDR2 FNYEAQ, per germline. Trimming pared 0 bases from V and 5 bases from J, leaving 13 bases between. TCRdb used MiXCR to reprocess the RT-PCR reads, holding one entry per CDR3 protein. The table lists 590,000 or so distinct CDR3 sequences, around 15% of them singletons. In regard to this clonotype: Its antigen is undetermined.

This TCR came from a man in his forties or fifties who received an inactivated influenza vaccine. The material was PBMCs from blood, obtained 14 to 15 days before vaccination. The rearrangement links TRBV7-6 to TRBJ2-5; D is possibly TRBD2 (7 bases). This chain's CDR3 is CASSLAGRGSETQYF. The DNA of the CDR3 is TGTGCCAGCAGCTTAGCGGGGAGGGGGTCGGAGACCCAGTACTTC.